The 18 T cell receptor beta chains reported below all come from one sample, sequenced in a study of T-cell memory formation after mild COVID-19. TCRdb fed the 5' RACE reads into MiXCR, producing one record per CDR3 protein. The repertoire holds 500,000 to 600,000 distinct CDR3 sequences, with about a sixth as singletons. The sequencing sample was made of PBMCs or a T cell subset sorted from them (not recorded which). All receptors come from an adult woman who had mild COVID-19 (a few samples of this study predate the infection). Cell type and time point are not known.

In its sample, this clonotype was seen a few times. This chain connects TRBV5-1 to TRBJ2-3, with no clear D. Germline CDR1 reads SGHRS; CDR2 reads YFSETQ. The CDR3 covers 15 residues. V was shortened by 2 bases and J by 2 bases, with 12 bases between the two germline ends. CDR3: CASSLTGAHTDTQYF. The DNA of the CDR3 is TGCGCCAGCAGCTTAACGGGCGCCCACACAGATACGCAGTATTTT.

This clonotype has only a few counts. The rearrangement links TRBV23-1 to TRBJ2-2, with TRBD2 matching 8 bases. TRBV23-1 falls under the ORF class, with uncertain function. J lost 0 bases, V lost 2 bases, and 20 bases had no gene match. The CDR3 consists of 22 residues. CDR3 nucleotide sequence: TGCGCCAGCAGTCAAGCCCCGCGAATCGGGACTAGTGTACTGTCGAACACCGGGGAGCTGTTTTTT. It specifies CASSQAPRIGTSVLSNTGELFF.

This clonotype was detected a few times. This chain connects TRBV12-3 or TRBV12-4 to TRBJ2-5; 10 bases line up with TRBD1. The CDR3 has 15 residues. With 5 bases clipped from V and 5 bases from J, the junction kept 8 bases outside the gene matches. CDR3 coding DNA: TGTGCCAGCAGTCATGGAGAGACAGGGGGCGAGACCCAGTACTTC. It translates to CASSHGETGGETQYF.

V and J are TRBV19 and TRBJ1-1, with no clear D. Germline V CDR1 and CDR2: LNHDA, SQIVND (reference sequence). The CDR3 runs 14 residues. The V end lost 5 bases, the J end lost 2 bases, and 12 bases lay between the germline ends. The chain's CDR3 is CASSGGWGNTEAFF. The CDR3 DNA is TGTGCCAGTAGTGGCGGTTGGGGTAACACTGAAGCTTTCTTT.

This clonotype has a handful of counts. The rearrangement joins TRBV7-9 to TRBJ1-1; D is unresolved. Germline V CDR1 and CDR2: SEHNR, FQNEAQ (reference sequence). The V end lost 0 bases, the J end lost 7 bases, and 9 bases lay between the germline ends. There are 13 residues in the CDR3. The CDR3, as DNA: TGTGCCAGCAGCTTAGCGGGCACAAGTGAAGCTTTCTTT. The encoded protein is CASSLAGTSEAFF.

The V call is TRBV6-2 or TRBV6-3, the J call TRBJ2-7; a possible D gene is TRBD1 (6 bases). Per germline, CDR1 MNHEY and CDR2 SVGEGT. The CDR3 is 14 amino acids. V was clipped by 2 bases and J by 3 bases, with 11 bases between them. CDR3 nucleotides: TGTGCCAGCAGTTACGTGACAGGTTACTACGAGCAGTACTTC. Residues: CASSYVTGYYEQYF.

The chain uses TRBV12-3 or TRBV12-4 and TRBJ2-3; D gene ambiguous. V dropped 3 bases and J dropped 1 base, with 8 bases sitting between them. The CDR3 loop spans 14 amino acids. The CDR3 DNA is TGTGCCAGCAGTTTGAGTCTCGGCACAGATACGCAGTATTTT. It codes for CASSLSLGTDTQYF.

The J gene is TRBJ1-5, the V gene TRBV20-1; 10 bases line up with TRBD1. CDR1 DFQATT and CDR2 SNEGSKA come from the germline V gene (reference sequence). The V gene end was trimmed by 6 bases and the J gene end by 6 bases; junction bases not matched to a gene: 5. The CDR3 runs 13 residues. The CDR3 is CSAPGQGLQPQHF. The CDR3 DNA is TGCAGTGCCCCGGGACAGGGGCTTCAGCCCCAGCATTTT.

A note on this clonotype: Compared with germline, one end of the junction differs, possibly owing to a read error. The genes are TRBV29-1 and TRBJ2-7; TRBD1 might be the D (5 bases). Germline-derived CDR1 and CDR2 are SQVTM and ANQGSEA. The length of the CDR3 is 12 residues. The chain's CDR3 is CSVDWGPYGQYF. The DNA for the CDR3 is TGCAGCGTTGACTGGGGCCCGTACGGGCAGTACTTC.

This clonotype was observed a few times. This chain links TRBV6-4 with TRBJ2-6, with D unresolved. There are 13 residues in the CDR3. V shed 2 bases and J shed 4 bases, with 3 bases lying between them. Germline CDR1 and CDR2: MRHNA and SNTAGT. The CDR3 spells CASSDDGANVLTF. In DNA, the CDR3 is TGTGCCAGCAGTGACGACGGGGCCAACGTCCTGACTTTC.

This clonotype was seen only a few times. This sequence joins TRBV28 and TRBJ2-2; D possibly matches TRBD1 or TRBD2 (6 bases each). CDR1 MDHEN and CDR2 SYDVKM come from the germline V gene. The length of the CDR3 is 15 residues. V was shortened by 6 bases and J by 0 bases, with 11 bases between the two germline ends. CDR3 amino acids: CASSSEGANTGELFF. CDR3 coding DNA: TGTGCCAGCAGCTCGGAGGGGGCGAACACCGGGGAGCTGTTTTTT.

The chain combines TRBV20-1 with TRBJ2-3; 7 bases are shared with TRBD2. This CDR3 has 15 residues. From germline, CDR1 is DFQATT and CDR2 SNEGSKA (reference sequence). Trimming at V came to 0 bases and at J to 0 bases, leaving 3 bases not matched to a gene. The CDR3 DNA is TGCAGTGCTAGAGAGGGGGGGACTAGCACAGATACGCAGTATTTT. As protein: CSAREGGTSTDTQYF.

The CDR3 nucleotides read TGTGCCAGCAGCTTGCAGGGAATGTTTGGAAACACCATATATTTT. Residues: CASSLQGMFGNTIYF. The chain couples TRBV5-4 to TRBJ1-3, with D possibly being TRBD1 (5 bases). The germline gives CDR1 SGHNT, CDR2 YYREEE (reference sequence). The CDR3 has 15 residues. With 1 base removed from V and 3 bases from J, the gap between germline ends came to 11 bases.

This clonotype occurred a few times. This chain links TRBV6-5 with TRBJ1-4; D not certain. This CDR3 contains 15 residues. Germline-derived CDR1 and CDR2 are MNHEY and SVGAGI. V was clipped by 6 bases and J by 10 bases, with 21 bases between them. This CDR3 is CASSPRSSGWGKLFF. In DNA form, the CDR3 reads TGTGCCAGCAGCCCTCGATCATCCGGGTGGGGAAAACTGTTTTTT.

This chain uses TRBV5-1 with TRBJ2-7; D is possibly TRBD1 (5 bases). Per germline, CDR1 SGHRS and CDR2 YFSETQ. This CDR3 comprises 14 residues. The V end lost 3 bases, the J end lost 3 bases, and 13 bases lay between the germline ends. CDR3 sequence (DNA): TGCGCCAGCAGCTCGAATCTTCAGGGCTACGAGCAGTACTTC. Protein sequence: CASSSNLQGYEQYF.

The chain joins TRBV20-1 to TRBJ2-5, with TRBD2 matching 8 bases. The CDR3 contains 15 residues. Germline loops: CDR1 DFQATT, CDR2 SNEGSKA (reference sequence). J lost 6 bases, V lost 0 bases, and 9 bases had no gene match. CDR3 in DNA: TGCAGTGCTAGAGATCCCGGACTAGCTTGGAAGACCCAGTACTTC. Protein product: CSARDPGLAWKTQYF.

This sequence joins TRBV28 and TRBJ2-7; 7 bases are shared with TRBD1. After removal of 2 bases from V and 0 bases from J, the junction contained 4 bases not matched to a gene. The CDR3 covers 15 residues. The V gene's germline CDR1 is MDHEN and CDR2 SYDVKM. The CDR3 bases are TGTGCCAGCAGTTTAGACGGGACAGCCTCCTACGAGCAGTACTTC. Amino acids: CASSLDGTASYEQYF.

The J gene is TRBJ1-6, the V gene TRBV12-3 or TRBV12-4, with D possibly matching TRBD1 (5 bases). The CDR3 is made up of 15 amino acids. V shed 3 bases and J shed 9 bases, with 15 bases lying between them. This CDR3 is CASSFSGERGSPLHF. In DNA form, the CDR3 reads TGTGCCAGCAGTTTCTCTGGGGAAAGGGGTTCACCCCTCCACTTT.